The clone carrying this T cell receptor beta chain was observed a handful of times. Antigen unknown. TCRdb re-derived calls from the 5' RACE reads in MiXCR, one entry per CDR3 protein. The data contain about 530,000 distinct CDR3 sequences, under 25% of them singletons. The data derive from a study of identical twins. Whole-study results and caveats: Abundant cord blood beta clonotypes carried fewer insertions; memory repertoires showed none. Models came in too low on out-of-frame TCR alpha sharing in monozygotic twins. Alpha sequences that were out-of-frame and twin-shared showed an excess of low generation probability.

The germline V gene encodes CDR1 LNHNV and CDR2 YYDKDF (reference sequence). This CDR3 region has 16 residues. V lost 0 bases, J lost 4 bases, and 8 bases stayed unmatched. The same data also contributed to another study, on yellow fever vaccine responses in identical twins.

The chain uses TRBV15 and TRBJ2-7; 8 bases are a match to TRBD2. The TCR comes from a woman younger than 30 in good health. The sample was CD4+ T cells sorted from blood. This chain's CDR3 is CATSRDSTAGAYEQYF. As DNA, the CDR3 is TGTGCCACCAGCAGAGATAGTACAGCGGGAGCATACGAGCAGTACTTC.